A single sample gave rise to the 9 T cell receptor beta chains below, sequenced in a study of T cell repertoires in cytomegalovirus infection. Each CDR3 protein gets one entry after TCRdb re-called the reads with MiXCR. The table includes more than 650,000 distinct CDR3 sequences, roughly 35% detected once. Sequencing used PBMCs. These receptors were obtained from a human donor in good health (CMV status not recorded). Some clones in this sample may be carry-over from other donors' samples.

This clonotype turned up a few times. This rearrangement joins TRBV24-1 to TRBJ1-2; no clear D gene. CDR3 size: 14 residues. Germline values: CDR1 KGHDR, CDR2 SFDVKD. V was pared by 3 bases and J by 4 bases, with 11 bases between. CDR3 DNA sequence: TGTGCCACCAGTGATGTAGGACGGGTCTATGGCTACACCTTC. This sequence encodes CATSDVGRVYGYTF.

This clonotype has just a few counts. The chain is built from TRBV27 and TRBJ2-7, with 8 positions matching TRBD2. The CDR3 runs to 15 residues. V was clipped by 5 bases and J by 5 bases; unmatched bases: 11. Germline V gene data show CDR1 as MNHEY and CDR2 as SMNVEV (reference sequence). As DNA, the CDR3 is TGTGCCAGCAGTCCATCTAGCGGGCCAAGGGACGAGCAGTACTTC. Encoded protein: CASSPSSGPRDEQYF.

The chain recombines TRBV6-1 with TRBJ2-7; D remains unclear. Trimming removed 2 bases from V and 3 bases from J, with 5 bases in between. Germline lookup yields CDR1 MNHNS and CDR2 SASEGT. The CDR3 spans 12 residues. The CDR3 nucleotides read TGTGCCAGCAGTGAAAGGTACTACGAGCAGTACTTC. Its protein product is CASSERYYEQYF.

This clonotype was counted a few times. V usage is TRBV9 and J usage is TRBJ2-7, with TRBD2 identical over 8 bases. This CDR3 has 16 amino acids. V was clipped by 0 bases and J by 6 bases; unmatched bases: 11. Germline V gives CDR1 SGDLS, CDR2 YYNGEE. The CDR3 DNA follows: TGTGCCAGCAGCGTAGGAGGTAGGGCGGGGGGCGTCGAGCAGTACTTC. This gives the protein CASSVGGRAGGVEQYF.

J is TRBJ1-1 and V is TRBV4-1; 7 bases match TRBD1. Germline lookup yields CDR1 MGHRA and CDR2 YSYEKL. The trim removed 0 bases at V and 5 bases at J, leaving 6 bases unmatched. This CDR3 region has 15 residues. Written as DNA, the CDR3 is TGCGCCAGCAGCCAAGAGGGGACAGTGAGAACTGAAGCTTTCTTT. It encodes CASSQEGTVRTEAFF.

This chain joins TRBV29-1 and TRBJ2-7, with 11 bases matching TRBD1. Per the germline V gene, CDR1 is SQVTM and CDR2 is ANQGSEA. This CDR3 contains 14 residues. The trim removed 1 base at V and 5 bases at J, leaving 4 bases unmatched. The CDR3 DNA reads TGCAGCGTTGAAGGCCGGGACAGGGGGAACGAGCAGTACTTC. As protein: CSVEGRDRGNEQYF.

The rearrangement uses TRBV28 and TRBJ2-2; D unclear. This CDR3 contains 14 residues. Per germline, CDR1 MDHEN and CDR2 SYDVKM. V lost 5 bases to trimming and J lost 8 bases, with 15 bases between them. The CDR3 spells CASSEELVAGELFF. The CDR3, as DNA: TGTGCCAGCAGTGAGGAGCTCGTAGCTGGGGAGCTGTTTTTT.

This clonotype was seen repeatedly, ten times or more. V gene TRBV7-2 combines with J gene TRBJ1-4, with a tentative D call TRBD1 (6 bases). CDR1 and CDR2 (germline): SGHTA, FQGNSA. The CDR3 spans 15 residues. V was shortened by 5 bases and J by 8 bases, with 18 bases between the two germline ends. DNA of the CDR3: TGTGCCAGCAGCGCCGGGGGCTTTGGAAAAGAAAAACTGTTTTTT. This gives the protein CASSAGGFGKEKLFF.

This clonotype was found a few times. Here the CDR3 reads CASSFYFLGSDGELFF. CDR3 DNA sequence: TGTGCCAGCAGTTTTTATTTCTTAGGGAGTGACGGGGAGCTGTTTTTT. This rearrangement joins TRBV12-3 or TRBV12-4 to TRBJ2-2; TRBD2 is a possible D gene (5 bases). The V end lost 3 bases, the J end lost 7 bases, and 18 bases lay between the germline ends. The CDR3 has 16 residues.